This T cell receptor beta chain emerged from a study of T cells after posttransplantation cyclophosphamide (dated by TCRdb to 2015 to 2016). General notes on the study: T cell repertoire reconstitution was tracked by TRB sequencing after myeloablative bone marrow transplantation in which posttransplantation cyclophosphamide was used as GVHD prophylaxis. Blood from all 34 PTCy patients who had 1-year posttransplant specimens underwent TRB sequencing. Antigen receptor sequencing covered samples from a few dozen PTCy-treated patients and approximately 15 of their related bone marrow donors. Because TRA and TRB clonality correlated tightly in roughly nine samples, later TCR analyses were limited to TRB. Public TRB sequences were checked against a database of over 3,000 sequences associated with responses to pathogens, tumor antigens, self-antigens and alloantigens. In 3 patients, up to about 3 additional blood samples taken between 2 and 5.2 years after transplant also underwent TRB sequencing, as did pretransplant blood from a handful of patients.

Related bone marrow donors provided peripheral blood samples on the day of marrow donation. Mononuclear cells from peripheral blood and bone marrow were separated by Ficoll-Hypaque density centrifugation and then cryopreserved. CD4+ and CD8+ T cells, including naive and memory subsets, were sorted by FACS using a FACSAria II. Broader findings and caveats from the paper: Donor-recipient similarity was low at 1-2 months but increased during the first year, and donor CD8+ memory clones often dominated later blood repertoires. The TRB repertoires of T cells infiltrating skin or the GI tract showed only limited overlap with the TRB repertoires found in blood. Across the approximately 47 patients, TRB clonality was highly associated with recipient CMV seropositivity and CMV reactivation, and diversity with PTCy was similar to that in the CNI/methotrexate controls.

Note on this clone: Which antigen it targets is not known. Base qualities are missing; no much larger clone stands one base away.

Germline trimming: 5 bases from V, 5 bases from J; junction bases outside gene matches: 7. Via the germline V gene, CDR1 is SGHAT and CDR2 FQNNGV. Taken from cysteine to phenylalanine, the CDR3 has 15 residues. This entry keeps only the CDR3 DNA: 45 bases, framed from base 1. TRB sequencing was run on genomic DNA with either the immunoSEQ assay at survey resolution or the hsTCRB kit. On the authors' methods: Initial read processing used immunoSEQ software, and repertoire analyses used the LymphoSeq R package. Clonality was calculated as 1 minus normalized Shannon entropy, and the Gini coefficient was also calculated for each TRB dataset. Phenotypes of unsorted samples were inferred by mapping TRB sequences from sorted subsets of the recipient or donor onto unsorted samples of the same recipient. In TCRdb, the immuneACCESS table is reduced to in-frame sequences with V and J assigned. These tables do not hold every clone; where another copy was compared, an unresolved V gene accounts for under half, and the others remain unexplained. That table is the source of V, J and clone size, and D and trimming were worked out from the DNA. This sample is represented by about 9,200 clones; 80% to 90% of them were singletons. The ten largest clones take up 1.5% to 2% of the sample.

The chain joins TRBV11-2 to TRBJ2-2; the junction holds 8 bases that match TRBD1. Specimen: memory CD4+ T cells sorted from PBMCs. The TCR sequence derives from a woman aged 60-70 years in good health, CMV-negative, and a related stem cell transplant donor. The DNA sequence is as follows: TGTGCCAGCAGCCTGAAAACAGGGGGGACCGGGGAGCTGTTTTTT. Translated, it reads CASSLKTGGTGELFF.